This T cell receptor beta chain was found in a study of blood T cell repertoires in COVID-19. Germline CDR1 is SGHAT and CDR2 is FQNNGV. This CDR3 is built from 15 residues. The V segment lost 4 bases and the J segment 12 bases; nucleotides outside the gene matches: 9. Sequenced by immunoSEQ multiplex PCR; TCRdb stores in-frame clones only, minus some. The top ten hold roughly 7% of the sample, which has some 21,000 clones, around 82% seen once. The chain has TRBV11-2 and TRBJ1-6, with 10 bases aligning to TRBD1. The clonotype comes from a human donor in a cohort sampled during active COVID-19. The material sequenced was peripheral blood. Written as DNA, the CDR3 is TGTGCCAGCAGCTCCGGCGGGACAGGGGAGGTACCCCTCCACTTT. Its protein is CASSSGGTGEVPLHF.